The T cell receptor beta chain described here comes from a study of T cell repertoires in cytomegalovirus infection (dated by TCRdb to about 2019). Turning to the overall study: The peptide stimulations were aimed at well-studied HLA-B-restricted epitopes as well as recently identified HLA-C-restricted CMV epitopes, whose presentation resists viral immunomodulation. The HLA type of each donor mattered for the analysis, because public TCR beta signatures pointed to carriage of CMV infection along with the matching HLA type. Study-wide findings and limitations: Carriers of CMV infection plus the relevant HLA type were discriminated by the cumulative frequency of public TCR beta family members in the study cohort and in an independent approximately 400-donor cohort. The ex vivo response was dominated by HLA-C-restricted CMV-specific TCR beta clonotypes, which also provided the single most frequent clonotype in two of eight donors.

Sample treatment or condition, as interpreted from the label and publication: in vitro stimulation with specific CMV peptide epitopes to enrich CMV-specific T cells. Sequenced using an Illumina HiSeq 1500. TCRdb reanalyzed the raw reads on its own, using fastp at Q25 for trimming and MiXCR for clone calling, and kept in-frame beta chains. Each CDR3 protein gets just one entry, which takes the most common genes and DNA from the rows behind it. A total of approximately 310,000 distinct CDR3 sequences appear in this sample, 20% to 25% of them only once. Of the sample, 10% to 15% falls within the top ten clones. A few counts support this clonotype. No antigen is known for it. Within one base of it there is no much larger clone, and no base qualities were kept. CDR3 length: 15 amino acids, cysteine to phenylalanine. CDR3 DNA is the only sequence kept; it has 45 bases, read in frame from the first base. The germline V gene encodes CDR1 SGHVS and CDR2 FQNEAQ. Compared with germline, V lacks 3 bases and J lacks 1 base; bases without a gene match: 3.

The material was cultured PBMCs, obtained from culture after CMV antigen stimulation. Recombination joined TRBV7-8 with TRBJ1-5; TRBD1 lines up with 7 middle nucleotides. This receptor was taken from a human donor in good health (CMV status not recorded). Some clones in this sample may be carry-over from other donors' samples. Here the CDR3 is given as CASSLTGTSNQPQHF. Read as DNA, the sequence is TGTGCCAGCAGCTTGACAGGGACGAGCAATCAGCCCCAGCATTTT.